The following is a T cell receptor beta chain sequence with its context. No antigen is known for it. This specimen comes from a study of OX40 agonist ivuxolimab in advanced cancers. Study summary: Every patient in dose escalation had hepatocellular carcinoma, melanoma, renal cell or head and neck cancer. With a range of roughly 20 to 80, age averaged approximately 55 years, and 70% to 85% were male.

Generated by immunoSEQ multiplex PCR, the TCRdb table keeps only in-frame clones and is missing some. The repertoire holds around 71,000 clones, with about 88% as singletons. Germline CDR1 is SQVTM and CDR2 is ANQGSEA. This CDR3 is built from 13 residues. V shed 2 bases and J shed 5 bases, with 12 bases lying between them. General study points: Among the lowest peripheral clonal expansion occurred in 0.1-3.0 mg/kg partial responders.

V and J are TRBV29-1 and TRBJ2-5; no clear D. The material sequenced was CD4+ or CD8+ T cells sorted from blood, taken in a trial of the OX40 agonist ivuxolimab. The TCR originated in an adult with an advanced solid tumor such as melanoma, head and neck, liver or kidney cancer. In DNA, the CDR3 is TGCAGCGTTGAACTAGGAGCCGAGGAGACCCAGTACTTC. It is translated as CSVELGAEETQYF.